The entry that follows covers one T cell receptor (beta chain) sequence. Antigen specificity is unknown. TCR beta cDNA was generated via 5'RACE template switching incorporating UMIs. TCRdb reprocessed the 5' RACE reads; each CDR3 protein has one entry and no DNA is given. The clone table shows around 110,000 distinct CDR3 sequences, with the ten largest holding about a fifth. The data were taken from a study of T cells expressing NK-cell markers. Whole-study context: The study drew TCR beta repertoires from sorted CD3+CD56+NKG2C+, CD3+CD56+NKG2C- and CD3+CD56-NKG2C+ T cells.

General study findings and limits: HCMV specificity of expanded NKG2C+ T cell clones remained unclear. About 1.0-7.5% of CD8+ T cells in several donors belonged to dominant NKG2C+ clonotypes.

CDR3 length: 13 amino acids. Sequencing was performed on blood T cells: a sorted CD56 or NKG2C T cell subset, CD4+ or CD8+ T cells, or bulk PBMC T cells (not recorded which). This clonotype was sampled from a woman between 18 and 75 years old in good health. V and J are TRBV12-3 or TRBV12-4 and TRBJ2-7; TCRdb reports TRBD1, a call that lacks DNA to check it against. CDR3 loop: CASSLDPEGEQYF.